The TCR beta chain described here comes from a study of beta chain features in type 1 diabetes. As every portion of the isolated RNA was reverse transcribed, the sequencing read expressed TCRB transcripts. Profiling relied on immunoSEQ multiplex PCR, and the TCRdb table lists in-frame clones only, not all of them. Of 810,000 or so clones listed, roughly 17% were seen once; the top ten hold 0.02% to 0.025%. The CDR3 is 15 residues long. Looked up from germline, CDR1 is LNHDA and CDR2 is SQIVND (reference sequence). Between the trimmed V and J ends, which lost 8 bases and 4 bases, there was a span of 17 bases. In its sample, this clone was seen a few times.

The sequence came from a woman younger than 30 in good health. Sequenced input: naive CD4+ T cells from blood. The chain is built from TRBV19 and TRBJ2-2; tentative D call: TRBD1 (6 bases). The CDR3 reads CASHRADSPTGELFF. CDR3 DNA sequence: TGTGCCAGTCACAGGGCGGACAGTCCCACCGGGGAGCTGTTTTTT. Filled out from reference TRBV19 and TRBJ2-2, the complete variable domain reads DGGITQSPKYLFRKEGQNVTLSCEQNLNHDAMYWYRQDPGQGLRLIYYSQIVNDFQKGDIAEGYSVSREKKESFPLTVTSAQKNPTAFYLCASHRADSPTGELFFGEGSRLTVL.